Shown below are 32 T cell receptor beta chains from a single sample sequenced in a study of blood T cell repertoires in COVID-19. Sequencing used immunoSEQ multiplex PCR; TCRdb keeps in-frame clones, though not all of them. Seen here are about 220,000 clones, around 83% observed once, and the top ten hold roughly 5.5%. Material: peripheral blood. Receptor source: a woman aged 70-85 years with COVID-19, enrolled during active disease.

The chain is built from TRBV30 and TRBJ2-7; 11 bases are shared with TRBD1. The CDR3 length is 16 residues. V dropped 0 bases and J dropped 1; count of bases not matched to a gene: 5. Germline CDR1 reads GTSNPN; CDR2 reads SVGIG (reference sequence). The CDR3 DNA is TGTGCCTGGAGTGTACGCGGGACAGGGGGTTCCTACGAGCAGTACTTC. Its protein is CAWSVRGTGGSYEQYF.

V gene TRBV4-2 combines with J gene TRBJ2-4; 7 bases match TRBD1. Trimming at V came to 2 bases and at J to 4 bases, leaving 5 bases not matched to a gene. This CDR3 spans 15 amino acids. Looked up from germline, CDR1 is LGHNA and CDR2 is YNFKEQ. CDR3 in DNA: TGTGCCAGCAGCCAACTGGAACAGGGGAAAAACATTCAGTACTTC. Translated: CASSQLEQGKNIQYF.

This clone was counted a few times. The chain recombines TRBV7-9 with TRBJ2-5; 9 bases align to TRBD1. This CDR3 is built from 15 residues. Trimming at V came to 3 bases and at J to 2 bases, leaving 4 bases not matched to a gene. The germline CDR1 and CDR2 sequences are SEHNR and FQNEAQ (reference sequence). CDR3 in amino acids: CASSLGQGTQETQYF. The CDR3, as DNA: TGTGCCAGCAGCTTGGGACAGGGAACACAAGAGACCCAGTACTTC.

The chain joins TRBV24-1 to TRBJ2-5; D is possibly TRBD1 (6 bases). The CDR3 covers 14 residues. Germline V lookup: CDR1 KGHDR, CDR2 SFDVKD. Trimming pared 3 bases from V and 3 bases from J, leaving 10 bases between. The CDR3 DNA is TGTGCCACCAGTGATCCGACAGGAAAAGAGACCCAGTACTTC. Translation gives CATSDPTGKETQYF.

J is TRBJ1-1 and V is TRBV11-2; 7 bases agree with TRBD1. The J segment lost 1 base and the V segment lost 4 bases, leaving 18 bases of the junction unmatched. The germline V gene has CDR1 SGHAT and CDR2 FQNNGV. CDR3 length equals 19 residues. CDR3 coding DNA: TGTGCCAGCAGCTCCAGGCGGCCCCGGGACAGCAATCCGAACACTGAAGCTTTCTTT. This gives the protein CASSSRRPRDSNPNTEAFF.

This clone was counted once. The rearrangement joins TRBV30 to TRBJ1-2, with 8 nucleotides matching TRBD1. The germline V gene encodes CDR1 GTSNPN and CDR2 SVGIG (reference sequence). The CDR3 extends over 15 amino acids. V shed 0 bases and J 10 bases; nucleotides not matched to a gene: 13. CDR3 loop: CAWSVLSGQVSSYTF. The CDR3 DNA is TGTGCCTGGAGTGTATTATCGGGACAGGTCAGTTCCTACACCTTC. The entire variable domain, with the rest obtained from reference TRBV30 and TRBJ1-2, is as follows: SQTIHQWPATLVQPVGSPLSLECTVEGTSNPNLYWYRQAAGRGLQLLFYSVGIGQISSEVPQNLSASRPQDRQFILSSKKLLLSDSGFYLCAWSVLSGQVSSYTFGSGTRLTVV.

The DNA for the CDR3 is TGCGCCAGCAGCTTGCCCGACAGGAGGTACGAGCAGTACTTC. This codes for CASSLPDRRYEQYF. This chain uses TRBV5-1 with TRBJ2-7; D may be TRBD1 (6 bases). The CDR3 runs to 14 residues. The germline V and J ends were trimmed by 1 base and 4 bases, with 12 bases remaining between them. The germline V gene encodes CDR1 SGHRS and CDR2 YFSETQ.

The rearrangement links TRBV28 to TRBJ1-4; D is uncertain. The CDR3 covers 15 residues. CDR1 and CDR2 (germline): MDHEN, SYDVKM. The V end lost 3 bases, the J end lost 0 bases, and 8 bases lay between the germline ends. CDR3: CASSFRSSTNEKLFF. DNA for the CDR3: TGTGCCAGCAGTTTCCGGTCATCAACTAATGAAAAACTGTTTTTT. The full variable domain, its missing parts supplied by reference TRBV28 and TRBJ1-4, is DVKVTQSSRYLVKRTGEKVFLECVQDMDHENMFWYRQDPGLGLRLIYFSYDVKMKEKGDIPEGYSVSREKKERFSLILESASTNQTSMYLCASSFRSSTNEKLFFGSGTQLSVL.

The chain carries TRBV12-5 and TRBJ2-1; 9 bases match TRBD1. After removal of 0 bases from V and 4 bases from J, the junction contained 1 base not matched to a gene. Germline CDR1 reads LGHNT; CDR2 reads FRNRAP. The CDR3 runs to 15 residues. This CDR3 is CASGLVQGAYNEQFF. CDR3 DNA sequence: TGTGCTAGTGGTTTGGTACAGGGGGCTTACAATGAGCAGTTCTTC.

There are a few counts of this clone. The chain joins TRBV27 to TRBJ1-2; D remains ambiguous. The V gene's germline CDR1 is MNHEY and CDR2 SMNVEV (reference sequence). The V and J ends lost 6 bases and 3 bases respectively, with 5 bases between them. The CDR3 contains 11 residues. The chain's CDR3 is CASRSYYGYTF. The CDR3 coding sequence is TGTGCCAGCAGGTCTTACTATGGCTACACCTTC.

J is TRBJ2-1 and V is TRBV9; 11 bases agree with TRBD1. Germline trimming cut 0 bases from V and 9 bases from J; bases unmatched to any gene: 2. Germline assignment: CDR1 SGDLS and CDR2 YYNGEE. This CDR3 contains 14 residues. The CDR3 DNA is TGTGCCAGCAGCGTAGTCGGGACAGGGGGTGAGCAGTTCTTC. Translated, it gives CASSVVGTGGEQFF.

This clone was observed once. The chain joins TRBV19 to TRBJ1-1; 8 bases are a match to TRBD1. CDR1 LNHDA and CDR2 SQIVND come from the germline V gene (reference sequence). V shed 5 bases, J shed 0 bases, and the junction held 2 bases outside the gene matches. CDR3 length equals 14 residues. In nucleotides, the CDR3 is TGTGCCAGTAGTCGACAGGGGTTGAACACTGAAGCTTTCTTT. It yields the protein CASSRQGLNTEAFF.

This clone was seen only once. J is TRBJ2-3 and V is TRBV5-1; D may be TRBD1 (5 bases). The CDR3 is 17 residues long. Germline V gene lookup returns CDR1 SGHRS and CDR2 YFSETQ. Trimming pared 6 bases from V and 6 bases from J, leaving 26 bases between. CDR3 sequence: CASNPMGPGSPRDTQYF. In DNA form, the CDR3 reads TGCGCCAGCAATCCGATGGGGCCGGGCTCCCCCAGGGATACGCAGTATTTT.

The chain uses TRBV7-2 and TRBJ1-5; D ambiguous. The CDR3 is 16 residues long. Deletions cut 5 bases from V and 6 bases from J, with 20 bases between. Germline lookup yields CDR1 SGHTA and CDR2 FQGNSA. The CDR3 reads CASSPRRIGSSQPQHF. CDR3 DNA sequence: TGTGCCAGCAGCCCCCGGCGGATAGGTTCCAGTCAGCCCCAGCATTTT.

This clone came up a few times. Written as DNA, the CDR3 is TGTGCCACCAGGAAGCGGACAGAATCTCTCTCACCCCTCCACTTT. Translated, it gives CATRKRTESLSPLHF. J is TRBJ1-6 and V is TRBV19, with a weak D call TRBD1 (6 bases). CDR3 length equals 15 residues. CDR1 LNHDA and CDR2 SQIVND come from the germline V gene (reference sequence). V lost 10 bases and J lost 10, with 23 bases in between.

The CDR3 here is CASSQGTTGELFF. DNA for the CDR3: TGCGCCAGCAGCCAAGGGACAACCGGGGAGCTGTTTTTT. The chain uses TRBV4-1 and TRBJ2-2; D might be TRBD1 (5 bases). This CDR3 is 13 amino acids long. CDR1 and CDR2 from the germline V gene are MGHRA and YSYEKL. V was clipped by 1 base and J by 5 bases, with 5 bases between them.

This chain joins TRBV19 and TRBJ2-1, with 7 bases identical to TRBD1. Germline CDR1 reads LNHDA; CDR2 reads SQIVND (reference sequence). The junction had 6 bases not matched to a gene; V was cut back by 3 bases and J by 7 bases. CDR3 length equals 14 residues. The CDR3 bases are TGTGCCAGTAGTATTCGACAGGGTCGGAATGAGCAGTTCTTC. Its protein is CASSIRQGRNEQFF.

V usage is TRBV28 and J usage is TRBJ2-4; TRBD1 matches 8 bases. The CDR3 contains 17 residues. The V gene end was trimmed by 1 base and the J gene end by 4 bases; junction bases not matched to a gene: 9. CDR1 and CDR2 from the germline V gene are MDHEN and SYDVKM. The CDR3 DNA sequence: TGTGCCAGCAGTTTATCCCCTCCGGGACAGGAGAAAAACATTCAGTACTTC. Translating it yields CASSLSPPGQEKNIQYF.

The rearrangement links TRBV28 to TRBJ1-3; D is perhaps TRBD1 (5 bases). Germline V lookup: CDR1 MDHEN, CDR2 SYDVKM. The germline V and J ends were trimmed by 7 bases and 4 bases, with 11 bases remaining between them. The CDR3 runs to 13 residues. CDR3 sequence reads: CASILRGGNTIYF. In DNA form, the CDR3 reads TGTGCCAGCATCCTAAGGGGAGGAAACACCATATATTTT.

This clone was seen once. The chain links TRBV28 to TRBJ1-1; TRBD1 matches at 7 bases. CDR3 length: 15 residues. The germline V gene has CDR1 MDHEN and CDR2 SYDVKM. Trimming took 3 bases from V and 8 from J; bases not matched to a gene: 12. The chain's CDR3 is CASSLAQTGMKEAFF. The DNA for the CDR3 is TGTGCCAGCAGTTTGGCCCAGACAGGGATGAAAGAAGCTTTCTTT.

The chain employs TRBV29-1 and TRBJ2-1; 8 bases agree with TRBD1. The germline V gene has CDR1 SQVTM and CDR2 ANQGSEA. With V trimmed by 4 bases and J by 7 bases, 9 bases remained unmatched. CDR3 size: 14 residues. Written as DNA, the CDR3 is TGCAGCGTTGTAGGCGGGACAGGATTTAATGAGCAGTTCTTC. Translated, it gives CSVVGGTGFNEQFF.

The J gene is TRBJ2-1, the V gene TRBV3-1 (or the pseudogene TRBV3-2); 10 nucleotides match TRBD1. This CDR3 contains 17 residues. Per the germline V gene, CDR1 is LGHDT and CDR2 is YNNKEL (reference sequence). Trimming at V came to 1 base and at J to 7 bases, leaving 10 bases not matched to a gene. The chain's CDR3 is CASSQGDRGYGGNEQFF. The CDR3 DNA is TGTGCCAGCAGCCAAGGGGACAGGGGATATGGAGGGAATGAGCAGTTCTTC.

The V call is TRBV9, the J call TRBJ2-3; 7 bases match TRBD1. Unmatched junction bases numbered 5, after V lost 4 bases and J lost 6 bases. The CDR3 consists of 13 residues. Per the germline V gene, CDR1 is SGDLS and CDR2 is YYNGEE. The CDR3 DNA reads TGTGCCAGCAGCCAAACAGGGGCGGATACGCAGTATTTT. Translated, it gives CASSQTGADTQYF.

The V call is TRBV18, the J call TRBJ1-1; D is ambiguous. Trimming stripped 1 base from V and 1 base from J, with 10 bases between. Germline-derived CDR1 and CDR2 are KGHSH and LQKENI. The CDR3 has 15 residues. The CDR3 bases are TGTGCCAGCTCACCACTGGGAGCGTGGAACACTGAAGCTTTCTTT. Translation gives CASSPLGAWNTEAFF.

CDR3 DNA: TGTGCCAGCAGCTTAGCGGGGGGACAGGGAGGGCAGGCGGCTTCTGGAAACACCATATATTTT. This encodes CASSLAGGQGGQAASGNTIYF. The chain uses TRBV7-2 and TRBJ1-3, with 9 bases fitting TRBD1. The CDR3 sequence is 21 residues long. In germline, CDR1 is SGHTA, CDR2 FQGNSA. The V gene end was trimmed by 0 bases and the J gene end by 1 base; junction bases not matched to a gene: 16.

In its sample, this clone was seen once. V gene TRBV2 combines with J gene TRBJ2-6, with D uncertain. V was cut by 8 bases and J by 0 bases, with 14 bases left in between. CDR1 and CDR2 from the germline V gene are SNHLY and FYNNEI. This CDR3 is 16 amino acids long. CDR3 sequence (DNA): TGTGCCAGCGAACTGAGTGCAAGCTCTGGGGCCAACGTCCTGACTTTC. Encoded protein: CASELSASSGANVLTF.

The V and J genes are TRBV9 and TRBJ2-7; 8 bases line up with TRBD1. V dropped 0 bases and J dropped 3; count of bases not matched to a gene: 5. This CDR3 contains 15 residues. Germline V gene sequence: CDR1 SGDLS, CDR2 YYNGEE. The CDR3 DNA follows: TGTGCCAGCAGCGTAGCGACAGGGGAACTCTACGAGCAGTACTTC. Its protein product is CASSVATGELYEQYF.

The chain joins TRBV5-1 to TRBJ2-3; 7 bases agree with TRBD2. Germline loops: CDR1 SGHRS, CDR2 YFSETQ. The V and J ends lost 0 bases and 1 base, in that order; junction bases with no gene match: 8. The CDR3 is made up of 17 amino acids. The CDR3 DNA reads TGCGCCAGCAGCTTGGCCCCGGCGGGAGAAGGCACAGATACGCAGTATTTT. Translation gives CASSLAPAGEGTDTQYF.

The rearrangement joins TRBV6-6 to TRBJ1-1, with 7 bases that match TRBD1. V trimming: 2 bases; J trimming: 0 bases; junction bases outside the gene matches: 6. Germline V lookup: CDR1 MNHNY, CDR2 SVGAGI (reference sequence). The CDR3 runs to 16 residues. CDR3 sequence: CASSYAGQLMNTEAFF. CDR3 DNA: TGTGCCAGCAGTTACGCGGGACAGCTCATGAACACTGAAGCTTTCTTT.

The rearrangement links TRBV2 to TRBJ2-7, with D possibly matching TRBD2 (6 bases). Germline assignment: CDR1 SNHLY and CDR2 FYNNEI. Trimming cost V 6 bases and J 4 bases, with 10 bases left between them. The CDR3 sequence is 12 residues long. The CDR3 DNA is TGTGCCAGCAGAGGTAGCGGTTACGAGCAGTACTTC. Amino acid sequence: CASRGSGYEQYF. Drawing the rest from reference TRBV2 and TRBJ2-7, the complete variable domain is EPEVTQTPSHQVTQMGQEVILRCVPISNHLYFYWYRQILGQKVEFLVSFYNNEISEKSEIFDDQFSVERPDGSNFTLKIRSTKLEDSAMYFCASRGSGYEQYFGPGTRLTVT.

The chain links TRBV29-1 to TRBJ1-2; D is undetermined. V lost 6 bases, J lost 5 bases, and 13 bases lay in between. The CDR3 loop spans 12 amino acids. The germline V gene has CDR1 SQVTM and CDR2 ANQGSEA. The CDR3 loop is CSVLLSSYGYTF. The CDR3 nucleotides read TGCAGCGTCCTACTCTCCTCATATGGCTACACCTTC.

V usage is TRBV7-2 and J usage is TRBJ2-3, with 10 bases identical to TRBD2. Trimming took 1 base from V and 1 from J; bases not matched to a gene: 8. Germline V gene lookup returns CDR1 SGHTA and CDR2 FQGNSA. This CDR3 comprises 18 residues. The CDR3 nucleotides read TGTGCCAGCAGCTTAGGGGCTTCCGGGACTAGCGGCACAGATACGCAGTATTTT. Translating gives CASSLGASGTSGTDTQYF.